This T cell receptor (beta chain) comes out of a study of cytomegalovirus exposure and HLA in healthy donors. Study-wide findings and caveats: Published work reported that the classifier diagnosed cytomegalovirus status with high specificity and sensitivity.

There are 15 residues in the CDR3. The V gene's germline CDR1 is SGHRS and CDR2 YFSETQ. V shed 2 bases, J shed 3 bases, and the junction held 1 base outside the gene matches. As concerns this clone: Its antigen is as yet unknown.

The assay was immunoSEQ multiplex PCR, and TCRdb's table has in-frame clones only and misses some. In the table there are around 180,000 clones, approximately 85% of which are singletons. Sequencing input: PBMCs. This chain connects TRBV5-1 to TRBJ2-3, with 12 bases identical to TRBD2. The receptor was isolated from a woman aged 18-35 years in good health and CMV-seronegative. CDR3 coding DNA: TGCGCCAGCAGCTTAACTAGCGGGAGGACAGATACGCAGTATTTT. Translated, it gives CASSLTSGRTDTQYF.